One T cell receptor (beta chain) is described in this entry. Its cognate antigen has yet to be identified. The input lacks base qualities; no much larger clone sits a single base away. The data stem from a study of T cells in placental villitis. The study in broad terms: Placental TCR-beta repertoires were compared across villitis of unknown etiology, gestational-age-matched unaffected controls, and infectious villitis in order to test an allograft-versus-infection hypothesis.

Amplification of TCR-beta CDR3 regions from genomic DNA was performed with the immunoSEQ v4 bias-controlled multiplex PCR assay, which was run blinded to group allocation. To estimate the quantities of nucleated cells and T cells in each sample, reference gene primers were included together with the TCR-beta primers. Sequencing of the libraries was performed on an Illumina MiSeq with a 100-cycle paired-end protocol. The authors processed their data as follows. The immunoSEQ Analyzer software was used to calculate diversity and richness, with richness measured by iChao1 and clonality based on Pielou evenness and Shannon diversity (range 0-1, where higher values mean less diversity). CDR3 amino acid sequences with V/J genes were queried against VDJdb for CMV, EBV and influenza A specificities using confidence 3 and substitution 2. The Morisita-Horn index was used to assess how much TCR-beta amino acid clonotypes overlapped between the villitis of unknown etiology, infectious villitis and control repertoires. Imported from immuneACCESS, the table was reduced by TCRdb to in-frame sequences with V and J called. These copies leave out some clones; in studies compared against another copy, an unresolved V gene accounts for under half, and the cause of the remainder is not known. The V and J calls and clone size were taken over from that table, and D and trimming were inferred from the DNA. A total of about 3,100 clones appear in this sample, about 79% of them only once. The top ten clonotypes cover approximately 19% of the sample.

Five infectious villitis placentae were included, four with confirmed cytomegalovirus and one with Toxoplasma gondii, and were not matched to other groups. Mothers with infectious villitis were younger, had smaller fetuses, and delivered preterm or experienced intrauterine demise in a couple of cases. Placentae were collected after delivery and examined grossly and histologically before archival tissue was selected. Five 10-micron scrolls were cut from each FFPE block, and DNA was then isolated using the AllPrep DNA/RNA FFPE Tissue kit. NanoDrop was used to check DNA concentration and purity, and a Bioanalyzer was used to assess RNA quality. Including cysteine and phenylalanine, the CDR3 has 12 amino acids. The retained sequence is limited to the CDR3, 36 bases, with the frame set at the first base. V lost 6 bases and J lost 7 bases; the stretch between them is 13 bases long. CDR1 SGDLS and CDR2 YYNGEE are derived from the germline V gene.

Summary of the overall study and its limitations: Bulk tissue sequencing could not distinguish helper, regulatory or cytotoxic T cells, nor maternal versus fetal T cells, and excluded gamma-delta receptors. Higher CMV-specific clone frequencies were found in infectious CMV cases than in villitis of unknown etiology (about 0.01 vs 0.001), and no difference in CMV-specific clone frequencies was seen between villitis of unknown etiology and controls. Small amounts of decidua were contained in the paraffin blocks, so some of the captured T cells, especially in controls, may have been decidual rather than villous infiltrates.

Sample: placental tissue containing maternal and fetal cells. The sequence links TRBV9 to TRBJ1-1; the D gene identity is not certain. The source is a human patient with infectious villitis; the placental T cells may come from both mother and fetus. The nucleotides are TGTGCCAGCAAGTCGGCGGAGTTTGAAGCTTTCTTT. It specifies CASKSAEFEAFF.